The next 30 T cell receptor beta chains were all read from a single sample in a study of beta chain features in type 1 diabetes. Sequenced material consisted of expressed TCRB transcripts (all of the isolated RNA was reverse transcribed). Profiled with immunoSEQ multiplex PCR; TCRdb holds only in-frame clones, not every one. This sample yields 970,000 or so clones, of which 15% to 20% are seen a single time; about 0.02% belongs to the top ten. Sequencing was performed on naive CD4+ T cells from blood. These receptors were taken from a woman in her late teens or twenties in good health.

The chain couples TRBV7-9 to TRBJ1-4, with a weak D call TRBD1 (5 bases). The CDR3 is 14 residues long. From germline, CDR1 is SEHNR and CDR2 FQNEAQ (reference sequence). V gave up 5 bases and J gave up 7 bases, with 14 bases separating them. The CDR3 region has the DNA TGTGCCAGCAGCCCCGGACGGGGCAGTGAAAAACTGTTTTTT. Translating it yields CASSPGRGSEKLFF.

This chain joins TRBV10-3 and TRBJ2-2, with a weak D call TRBD1 (6 bases). This CDR3 is built from 12 residues. Germline V gene lookup returns CDR1 ENHRY and CDR2 SYGVKD. Trimming stripped 11 bases from V and 6 bases from J, with 13 bases between. The CDR3 protein is CASNRDPGELFF. The CDR3 coding sequence is TGTGCCTCTAACAGGGATCCCGGGGAGCTGTTTTTT.

This clone was detected a few times. The rearrangement uses TRBV4-1 and TRBJ2-7, with a possible D match to TRBD2 (6 bases). The V end was cut by 4 bases, the J end by 5 bases, with 15 bases between. The length of the CDR3 is 14 residues. Germline V lookup: CDR1 MGHRA, CDR2 YSYEKL. The CDR3 coding sequence is TGCGCCAGCAGCCGTCTAGCGAGTCTCGACGAGCAGTACTTC. Translating it yields CASSRLASLDEQYF.

This clone was recorded a few times. The chain employs TRBV6-6 and TRBJ2-7; D remains ambiguous. V gave up 7 bases and J gave up 2 bases, with 18 bases separating them. This CDR3 region has 15 residues. Germline V lookup: CDR1 MNHNY, CDR2 SVGAGI (reference sequence). CDR3: CASTSWGSKPYEQYF. CDR3 coding DNA: TGTGCCAGCACGTCATGGGGAAGCAAGCCCTACGAGCAGTACTTC.

This clone was seen a handful of times. The chain is built from TRBV28 and TRBJ2-7; the D gene could be TRBD1 or TRBD2 (6 bases each). Germline V gene lookup returns CDR1 MDHEN and CDR2 SYDVKM. The CDR3 has 16 residues. Between the trimmed V and J ends, which lost 3 bases and 2 bases, there was a span of 17 bases. The CDR3 DNA reads as TGTGCCAGCAGTTTCCAACTAGCAGGGGCGACCTACGAGCAGTACTTC. This gives the protein CASSFQLAGATYEQYF.

This chain uses TRBV7-2 with TRBJ2-1, with a possible D match to TRBD1 (6 bases). The CDR3 consists of 16 residues. Trimming took off 0 bases at V and 8 bases at J, with 17 bases between the two ends. The germline V gene encodes CDR1 SGHTA and CDR2 FQGNSA. CDR3 nucleotide sequence: TGTGCCAGCAGCTTAGCGCGGACAGAGATATGGTATGAGCAGTTCTTC. Its protein is CASSLARTEIWYEQFF.

The CDR3 is CASSPLMGGEETQYF. CDR3 sequence (DNA): TGTGCCAGCTCACCACTGATGGGGGGGGAAGAGACCCAGTACTTC. The chain has TRBV18 and TRBJ2-5; 7 bases are shared with TRBD2. The CDR3 is 15 residues long. CDR1 and CDR2 (germline): KGHSH, LQKENI. V trimming: 1 base; J trimming: 3 bases; junction bases outside the gene matches: 5.

The chain combines TRBV7-6 with TRBJ1-3, with 8 bases matching TRBD1. This CDR3 is 14 amino acids long. CDR1 is SGHVS and CDR2 is FNYEAQ in the germline V gene. With V trimmed by 5 bases and J by 6 bases, 6 bases remained unmatched. In DNA form, the CDR3 reads TGTGCCAGCAGCGCAGCGGGACAGGAAAACACCATATATTTT. Translation gives CASSAAGQENTIYF.

The chain joins TRBV29-1 to TRBJ2-3; D gene ambiguous. This CDR3 is 13 amino acids long. Germline values: CDR1 SQVTM, CDR2 ANQGSEA. Trimming cost V 3 bases and J 4 bases, with 11 bases left between them. As DNA, the CDR3 is TGCAGCGTTGACTCAACGGTGGCAGATACGCAGTATTTT. Encoded protein: CSVDSTVADTQYF.

The V call is TRBV7-2, the J call TRBJ2-5; D perhaps matches TRBD1 (5 bases). The J call may be mistaken, given a closer DNA end match to TRBJ2-7. CDR3 length equals 14 residues. Germline V gene sequence: CDR1 SGHTA, CDR2 FQGNSA. CDR3 loop: CASSFATVSYEQYF. CDR3 DNA: TGTGCCAGCAGCTTTGCGACAGTCTCCTACGAGCAGTACTTC.

This clone has just a few counts. This sequence joins TRBV27 and TRBJ1-4; the D is unclear. Germline V gene lookup returns CDR1 MNHEY and CDR2 SMNVEV (reference sequence). V was shortened by 3 bases and J by 4 bases, with 9 bases between the two germline ends. The CDR3 totals 14 residues. CDR3: CASSLSHLNEKLFF. For the CDR3, the DNA is TGTGCCAGCAGTTTGAGCCACCTTAATGAAAAACTGTTTTTT. The full variable domain, with the rest looked up from reference TRBV27 and TRBJ1-4, is EAQVTQNPRYLITVTGKKLTVTCSQNMNHEYMSWYRQDPGLGLRQIYYSMNVEVTDKGDVPEGYKVSRKEKRNFPLILESPSPNQTSLYFCASSLSHLNEKLFFGSGTQLSVL.

The table lists this clone with a few counts. The chain combines TRBV6-1 with TRBJ2-5; D not resolved. Germline V gene lookup returns CDR1 MNHNS and CDR2 SASEGT. This CDR3 has 13 residues. Trimming removed 1 base at V and 1 base at J, with 4 bases between. The CDR3 coding sequence is TGTGCCAGCAGTGAAGGAACCCAAGAGACCCAGTACTTC. As protein: CASSEGTQETQYF.

This clone came up a few times. The rearrangement uses TRBV29-1 and TRBJ2-2, with TRBD2 matching over 15 bases. From germline, CDR1 is SQVTM and CDR2 ANQGSEA. CDR3 length: 15 residues. Trimming removed 7 bases from V and 5 bases from J; junction bases left unmatched: 5. The DNA of the CDR3 is TGCAGCGCGGGACTAGCGGGAGGAGGAACCGGGGAGCTGTTTTTT. Amino acids: CSAGLAGGGTGELFF.

This clone was observed a handful of times. The rearrangement links TRBV10-3 to TRBJ2-7; D uncertain. V was cut by 6 bases and J by 1 base, with 4 bases left in between. Germline V gene sequence: CDR1 ENHRY, CDR2 SYGVKD. The CDR3 covers 11 residues. This CDR3 is CAIRGSYEQYF. The DNA of the CDR3 is TGTGCCATCAGGGGATCCTACGAGCAGTACTTC.

This clone was found a few times. The V gene is TRBV27, the J gene TRBJ2-6, with D possibly matching TRBD1 (5 bases). Trimming removed 6 bases from V and 2 bases from J, with 8 bases in between. CDR3 length equals 14 residues. CDR1 and CDR2 (germline): MNHEY, SMNVEV (reference sequence). CDR3 in amino acids: CASRQGAGANVLTF. The CDR3, as DNA: TGTGCCAGCAGGCAGGGCGCTGGGGCCAACGTCCTGACTTTC.

The chain carries TRBV5-1 and TRBJ1-1; tentative D call: TRBD1 (5 bases). Trimming removed 6 bases at V and 5 bases at J, with 17 bases between. CDR1 is SGHRS and CDR2 is YFSETQ in the germline V gene. The length of the CDR3 is 14 residues. CDR3 DNA: TGCGCCAGCACAGATACAGGCCGGGGGACTGAAGCTTTCTTT. Protein: CASTDTGRGTEAFF.

This clone was observed a few times. This sequence joins TRBV18 and TRBJ2-1; D is unresolved. The CDR3 covers 11 residues. V was pared by 5 bases and J by 8 bases, with 7 bases between. In germline, CDR1 is KGHSH, CDR2 LQKENI. The chain's CDR3 is CASSTTYEQFF. The DNA for the CDR3 is TGTGCCAGCTCAACGACCTATGAGCAGTTCTTC. Drawing the rest from reference TRBV18 and TRBJ2-1, the complete variable domain is NAGVMQNPRHLVRRRGQEARLRCSPMKGHSHVYWYRQLPEEGLKFMVYLQKENIIDESGMPKERFSAEFPKEGPSILRIQQVVRGDSAAYFCASSTTYEQFFGPGTRLTVL.

In its sample, this clone was seen a few times. This chain links TRBV5-5 with TRBJ1-2, with TRBD1 matching over 9 bases. This CDR3 contains 14 residues. V lost 3 bases, J lost 13 bases, and 13 bases stayed unmatched. Germline V lookup: CDR1 SGHKS, CDR2 YYEKEE (reference sequence). The CDR3 DNA is TGTGCCAGCAGCTCCGGGACAGGGAGGATTTTCTCCACCTTC. As protein: CASSSGTGRIFSTF.

The genes are TRBV25-1 and TRBJ2-3, with D possibly called TRBD1 or TRBD2 (5 bases each). Germline V lookup: CDR1 MGHDK, CDR2 SYGVNS. The CDR3 extends over 12 amino acids. Trimming shortened V by 3 bases and J by 7 bases, and 8 bases separated the two germline ends. The CDR3: CASSDEGNTQYF. DNA for the CDR3: TGTGCCAGCAGTGATGAGGGGAATACGCAGTATTTT.

V usage is TRBV7-2 and J usage is TRBJ2-1, with a tentative D call TRBD2 (6 bases). V was cut by 3 bases and J by 2 bases, with 11 bases left in between. The CDR3 spans 15 residues. The germline V gene has CDR1 SGHTA and CDR2 FQGNSA. DNA of the CDR3: TGTGCCAGCAGCTTGAGGCGGGATGCCTACAATGAGCAGTTCTTC. This gives the protein CASSLRRDAYNEQFF.

The chain is built from TRBV2 and TRBJ1-2; 9 bases are shared with TRBD1. CDR3 length equals 13 residues. Unmatched junction bases numbered 4, after V lost 4 bases and J lost 7 bases. CDR1 and CDR2 from the germline V gene are SNHLY and FYNNEI. DNA for the CDR3: TGTGCCAGCAGTGGCCGACAGGGGGGTGGCTACACCTTC. It is translated as CASSGRQGGGYTF.

This clone has only a few counts. The chain uses TRBV11-2 and TRBJ2-1, with 9 bases that match TRBD1. This CDR3 spans 18 amino acids. The junction had 7 bases not matched to a gene; V was cut back by 0 bases and J by 1 base. CDR1 and CDR2 from the germline V gene are SGHAT and FQNNGV. The CDR3 sequence is CASSLETHRGHSYNEQFF. CDR3 DNA sequence: TGTGCCAGCAGCTTAGAAACTCACAGGGGGCATTCCTACAATGAGCAGTTCTTC. Together with reference TRBV11-2 and TRBJ2-1, the CDR3 gives the full variable domain: EAGVAQSPRYKIIEKRQSVAFWCNPISGHATLYWYQQILGQGPKLLIQFQNNGVVDDSQLPKDRFSAERLKGVDSTLKIQPAKLEDSAVYLCASSLETHRGHSYNEQFFGPGTRLTVL.

The chain carries TRBV28 and TRBJ2-7; TRBD1 agrees at 10 bases. This CDR3 is 14 amino acids long. Germline V gene sequence: CDR1 MDHEN, CDR2 SYDVKM. The ends lost 8 bases at V and 1 base at J; junction bases unmatched: 5. This chain's CDR3 is CASLGTGDSYEQYF. The CDR3, as DNA: TGTGCCAGCCTTGGGACAGGGGATTCCTACGAGCAGTACTTC.

This clone was counted between two and nine times. This chain uses TRBV6-5 with TRBJ2-2, with D possibly matching TRBD2 (6 bases). CDR3 length: 14 amino acids. CDR1 and CDR2 from the germline V gene are MNHEY and SVGAGI. The V and J ends lost 2 bases and 5 bases respectively, with 9 bases between them. The CDR3 region is CASSYAEGTGELFF. The CDR3 region has the DNA TGTGCCAGCAGTTACGCGGAGGGAACCGGGGAGCTGTTTTTT.

This clone was seen a few times. The gene calls are TRBV7-8 and TRBJ2-5; D may be TRBD1 or TRBD2 (5 bases each). The CDR3 is 14 amino acids. V lost 4 bases and J lost 7, with 16 bases in between. Germline CDR1 is SGHVS and CDR2 is FQNEAQ. CDR3 bases: TGTGCCAGCAGCTGGTCCATTCTTGGGGGGACCCAGTACTTC. It codes for CASSWSILGGTQYF.

About this clone: The same CDR3 arises from other DNA sequences in this sample as well. This rearrangement joins TRBV11-3 to TRBJ2-1; D call uncertain. V lost 0 bases and J lost 7, with 7 bases in between. Germline CDR1 and CDR2: SGHNT and YENEEA. The CDR3 runs to 13 residues. CDR3 nucleotides: TGTGCCAGCAGCTTAGATAGGGCGAATGAGCAGTTCTTC. Its translation: CASSLDRANEQFF.

This clone appeared a few times. This chain uses TRBV15 with TRBJ2-1, with D unclear. Germline assignment: CDR1 LNHNV and CDR2 YYDKDF (reference sequence). V was shortened by 0 bases and J by 7 bases, with 10 bases between the two germline ends. The CDR3 consists of 14 residues. CDR3: CATSRDIGLNEQFF. In DNA, the CDR3 is TGTGCCACCAGCAGAGATATTGGTTTGAATGAGCAGTTCTTC.

Comment on this clone: An end of the junction differs from the germline gene, which may be a read error. The chain joins TRBV7-8 to TRBJ2-1; D is unclear. The germline gives CDR1 SGHVS, CDR2 FQNEAQ. The CDR3 spans 11 residues. In DNA form, the CDR3 reads TGTGCCAGCAGCCCGTACAGTGAGCAGTTCTTC. Translating gives CASSPYSEQFF.

On this clone: This same CDR3 is encoded by further DNA sequences in the sample. The chain is built from TRBV20-1 and TRBJ2-3; D gene ambiguous. Germline V CDR1 and CDR2: DFQATT, SNEGSKA (reference sequence). V was cut by 4 bases and J by 0 bases, with 2 bases left in between. This CDR3 spans 11 amino acids. The CDR3: CSAISTDTQYF. CDR3 bases: TGCAGTGCTATTAGCACAGATACGCAGTATTTT.

V gene TRBV5-1 combines with J gene TRBJ2-4, with D hard to call. CDR1 SGHRS and CDR2 YFSETQ come from the germline V gene. CDR3 length equals 13 residues. The V gene lost 4 bases and the J gene lost 7 bases, with 12 bases spanning the gap. CDR3: CASSPVVGNIQYF. As DNA, the CDR3 is TGCGCCAGCAGCCCGGTCGTGGGGAACATTCAGTACTTC.